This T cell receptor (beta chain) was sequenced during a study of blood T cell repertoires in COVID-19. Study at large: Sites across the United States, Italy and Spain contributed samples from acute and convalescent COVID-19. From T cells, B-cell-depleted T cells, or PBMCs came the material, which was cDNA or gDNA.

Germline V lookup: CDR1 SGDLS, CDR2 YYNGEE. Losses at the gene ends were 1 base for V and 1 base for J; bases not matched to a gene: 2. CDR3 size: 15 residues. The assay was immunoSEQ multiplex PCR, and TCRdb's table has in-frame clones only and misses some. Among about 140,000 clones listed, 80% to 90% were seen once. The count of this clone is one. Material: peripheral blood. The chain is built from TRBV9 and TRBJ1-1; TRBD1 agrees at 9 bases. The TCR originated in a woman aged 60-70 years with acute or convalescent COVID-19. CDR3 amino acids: CASSVSGQGNTEAFF. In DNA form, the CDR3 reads TGTGCCAGCAGCGTATCGGGACAGGGGAACACTGAAGCTTTCTTT.